This T cell receptor (beta chain) was recorded in a study of identical twins. The CDR3 extends over 17 amino acids. CDR1 and CDR2 from the germline V gene are DFQATT and SNEGSKA (reference sequence). Trimming removed 6 bases from V and 0 bases from J, with 23 bases in between. TCRdb called the 5' RACE reads again in MiXCR, with one record for every CDR3 protein. The data contain some 240,000 distinct CDR3 sequences, approximately 8.3% of them singletons. The sample was also reused in another study, on yellow fever vaccine responses in identical twins.

The V call is TRBV20-1, the J call TRBJ1-2; no reliable D call. Sequenced sample: CD8+ T cells sorted from blood. The sequence came from a young woman in good health. The CDR3 coding sequence is TGCAGTGCCCCGATTACTACCTGGTCGAGAACTAACTATGGCTACACCTTC. Translation: CSAPITTWSRTNYGYTF.